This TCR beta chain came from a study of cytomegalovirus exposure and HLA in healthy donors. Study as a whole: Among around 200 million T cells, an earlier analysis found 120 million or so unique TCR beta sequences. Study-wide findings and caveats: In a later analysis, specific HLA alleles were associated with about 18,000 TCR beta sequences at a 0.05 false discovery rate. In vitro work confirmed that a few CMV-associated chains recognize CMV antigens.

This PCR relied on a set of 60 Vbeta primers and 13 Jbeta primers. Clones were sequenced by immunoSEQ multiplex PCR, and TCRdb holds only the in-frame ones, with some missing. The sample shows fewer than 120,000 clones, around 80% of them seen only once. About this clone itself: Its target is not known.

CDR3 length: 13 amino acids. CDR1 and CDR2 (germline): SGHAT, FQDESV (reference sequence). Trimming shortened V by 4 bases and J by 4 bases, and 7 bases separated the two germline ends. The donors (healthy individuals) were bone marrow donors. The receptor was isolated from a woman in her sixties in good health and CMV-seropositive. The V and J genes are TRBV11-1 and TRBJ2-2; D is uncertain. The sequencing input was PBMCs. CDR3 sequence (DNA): TGTGCCAGCAGCTCCGAGATCACCGGGGAGCTGTTTTTT. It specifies CASSSEITGELFF.